These 9 T cell receptor beta chains came from one sample sequenced in a study of T cells in Graves' hyperthyroidism and ophthalmopathy. What was amplified from RNA transcripts were TCR beta CDR3 regions. The study used the HTBI primer set for a first-round RT-PCR of the TCR CDR3. TCRdb re-derived calls from the multiplex PCR reads in MiXCR, one entry per CDR3 protein. In the table there are 700,000 or so distinct CDR3 sequences, over 15% of which are singletons. The sequencing sample was made of blood. The receptor set was obtained from a man younger than 35 with Graves' hyperthyroidism.

This clonotype has just a few counts. This chain joins TRBV12-3 or TRBV12-4 and TRBJ1-5; D gene ambiguous. The V end lost 5 bases, the J end lost 5 bases, and 13 bases lay between the germline ends. The CDR3 sequence is 14 residues long. DNA of the CDR3: TGTGCCAGCAGTGGTGGTAAGGTCTATCAGCCCCAGCATTTT. Translated: CASSGGKVYQPQHF.

In its sample, this clonotype was seen many times. This chain's CDR3 is CASSSTAGTAYYGYTF. DNA for the CDR3: TGTGCCAGCAGTTCGACCGCAGGGACGGCTTACTATGGCTACACCTTC. This chain connects TRBV28 to TRBJ1-2; D possibly corresponds to TRBD1 (5 bases). V lost 4 bases and J 3 bases, leaving 18 bases between the germline ends. Looked up from germline, CDR1 is MDHEN and CDR2 is SYDVKM. The CDR3 is made up of 16 amino acids.

This clonotype was observed a handful of times. V usage is TRBV7-9 and J usage is TRBJ2-5; D is possibly TRBD2 (5 bases). This CDR3 contains 14 residues. Trimming pared 5 bases from V and 11 bases from J, leaving 21 bases between. CDR1 SEHNR and CDR2 FQNEAQ come from the germline V gene (reference sequence). In DNA form, the CDR3 reads TGTGCCAGCAGCGGACCGACTACAACAAACAAACAGTACTTC. Its protein is CASSGPTTTNKQYF.

The V call is TRBV18, the J call TRBJ2-7; D is perhaps TRBD2 (6 bases). V was cut by 2 bases and J by 6 bases, with 14 bases left in between. CDR1 and CDR2 from the germline V gene are KGHSH and LQKENI. CDR3 size: 14 residues. The CDR3 reads CASSPGVPGGEQYF. CDR3 DNA sequence: TGTGCCAGCTCACCAGGAGTACCCGGGGGCGAGCAGTACTTC.

The table lists this clonotype with many counts. The CDR3 DNA sequence: TGCAGTGCTAGAGGGACCACCTACAATGAGCAGTTCTTC. It translates to CSARGTTYNEQFF. This chain connects TRBV20-1 to TRBJ2-1; no clear D gene. There are 13 residues in the CDR3. From germline, CDR1 is DFQATT and CDR2 SNEGSKA (reference sequence). Trimming removed 1 base at V and 2 bases at J, with 6 bases between.

This chain links TRBV24-1 with TRBJ2-3, with D unresolved. Germline lookup yields CDR1 KGHDR and CDR2 SFDVKD. The CDR3 extends over 13 amino acids. Trimming removed 4 bases at V and 5 bases at J, with 9 bases between. CDR3: CATSDLDLDTQYF. The CDR3 nucleotides read TGTGCCACCAGTGACCTCGACTTAGATACGCAGTATTTT.

The genes are TRBV29-1 and TRBJ2-3, with 7 bases that match TRBD1. This CDR3 has 11 amino acids. The V gene's germline CDR1 is SQVTM and CDR2 ANQGSEA. V gave up 6 bases and J gave up 6 bases; unmatched junction bases: 3. The CDR3 spells CSVPQGDTQYF. The CDR3 nucleotides read TGCAGCGTCCCACAGGGGGATACGCAGTATTTT.

This sequence joins TRBV5-5 and TRBJ2-3; the D gene is possibly TRBD2 (6 bases). Deletions cut 4 bases from V and 5 bases from J, with 23 bases between. Germline CDR1 is SGHKS and CDR2 is YYEKEE (reference sequence). The CDR3 loop spans 17 amino acids. Written as DNA, the CDR3 is TGTGCCAGCAGCCGAAACCCCGGGACTTCTGTGGGAGATACGCAGTATTTT. It specifies CASSRNPGTSVGDTQYF. Looking up the rest from reference TRBV5-5 and TRBJ2-3 gives the full variable domain: DAGVTQSPTHLIKTRGQQVTLRCSPISGHKSVSWYQQVLGQGPQFIFQYYEKEERGRGNFPDRFSARQFPNYSSELNVNALLLGDSALYLCASSRNPGTSVGDTQYFGPGTRLTVL.

The V and J genes are TRBV14 and TRBJ1-5; D is ambiguous. Germline assignment: CDR1 SGHDN and CDR2 FVKESK. The CDR3 is 16 residues long. Trimming removed 4 bases at V and 0 bases at J, with 13 bases between. For the CDR3, the DNA is TGTGCCAGCAGCCCCCGGGATAAGAATAGCAATCAGCCCCAGCATTTT. Translation gives CASSPRDKNSNQPQHF.